These 24 T cell receptor beta chains share one sample of origin, sequenced in a study of beta chain features in type 1 diabetes (dated by TCRdb to 2016 to 2019). Libraries were constructed by the immunoSEQ multiplex PCR assay. All of the isolated RNA was reverse transcribed with the High Capacity cDNA Reverse Transcription Kit, so expressed TCRB transcripts were sequenced. TCRdb took over this immuneACCESS table, retaining in-frame rearrangements with V and J assigned. Such tables are incomplete; in checked studies, under half of the missing clones stem from an unresolved V gene, and the remainder is unexplained. The sample table contains more than 130,000 clones; only one count was recorded for 6.9% of them. 1.1% to 1.5% of the sample belongs to the ten largest clones. The sample consisted of central memory CD4+ T cells from blood. The receptors were sampled from a woman between 25 and 40 years old in good health.

This clone was counted between two and nine times. The V and J genes are TRBV2 and TRBJ2-1, with no clear D. Trimming stripped 5 bases from V and 8 bases from J, with 4 bases between. The length of the CDR3 is 10 residues. Germline V gene data show CDR1 as SNHLY and CDR2 as FYNNEI. CDR3 sequence reads: CASSRDEQFF. In DNA form, the CDR3 reads TGTGCCAGCAGTAGAGATGAGCAGTTCTTC.

This clone was picked up a small number of times. The rearrangement links TRBV7-9 to TRBJ2-3, with 7 bases matching TRBD2. This CDR3 has 14 residues. Per germline, CDR1 SEHNR and CDR2 FQNEAQ (reference sequence). The trim removed 4 bases at V and 6 bases at J, leaving 7 bases unmatched. CDR3 nucleotides: TGTGCCAGCAGCTCCGGCGGGGGTCGCGATACGCAGTATTTT. This translates into CASSSGGGRDTQYF.

This clone was detected a few times. This rearrangement joins TRBV6-5 to TRBJ2-5; D may be TRBD1 (5 bases). V was clipped by 7 bases and J by 0 bases, with 9 bases between them. CDR1 MNHEY and CDR2 SVGAGI come from the germline V gene. The CDR3 runs 13 residues. This CDR3 is CASKNRHQETQYF. The CDR3 nucleotides are TGTGCCAGCAAAAACAGGCACCAAGAGACCCAGTACTTC.

This clone showed up just a few times. V is TRBV9 and J is TRBJ2-7, with D possibly matching TRBD1 (6 bases). In germline, CDR1 is SGDLS, CDR2 YYNGEE. The length of the CDR3 is 14 residues. Trimming pared 4 bases from V and 2 bases from J, leaving 13 bases between. The CDR3 loop reads CASSRTEPAYEQYF. CDR3 nucleotide sequence: TGTGCCAGCAGCCGGACAGAGCCAGCCTACGAGCAGTACTTC.

The chain couples TRBV7-3 to TRBJ2-6; D is perhaps TRBD2 (6 bases). CDR1 is SGHTA, CDR2 FQGTGA, per germline. The CDR3 consists of 15 residues. V was shortened by 6 bases and J by 2 bases, with 11 bases between the two germline ends. As DNA, the CDR3 is TGTGCCAGCAGAGGAGGGAGCGCTGGGGCCAACGTCCTGACTTTC. Translation: CASRGGSAGANVLTF.

V is TRBV7-8 and J is TRBJ2-1, with D perhaps matching TRBD2 (7 bases). V was cut by 1 base and J by 10 bases, with 20 bases left in between. The CDR3 contains 16 residues. Germline V gives CDR1 SGHVS, CDR2 FQNEAQ. CDR3 bases: TGTGCCAGCAGCTTAGAGGGAGGGACCACACAGGGAGAGCAGTTCTTC. Protein: CASSLEGGTTQGEQFF.

This clone was observed at least ten times. The genes are TRBV4-3 and TRBJ2-5; the match to TRBD2 covers 9 bases. The CDR3 has 16 residues. With V trimmed by 0 bases and J by 4 bases, 6 bases remained unmatched. Germline V gives CDR1 LGHNA, CDR2 YSLEER. Here the CDR3 DNA reads TGCGCCAGCAGCCAAGATATAGCGGGAGCCCGAGAGACCCAGTACTTC. Translated: CASSQDIAGARETQYF.

The rearrangement links TRBV5-1 to TRBJ2-7, with 9 bases aligning to TRBD2. The CDR3 extends over 16 amino acids. Losses at the gene ends were 4 bases for V and 4 bases for J; bases not matched to a gene: 12. Per germline, CDR1 SGHRS and CDR2 YFSETQ. CDR3 in amino acids: CASSPEGSGSSYEQYF. CDR3 bases: TGCGCCAGCAGCCCGGAGGGTAGCGGGAGTTCTTACGAGCAGTACTTC.

The rearrangement joins TRBV10-3 to TRBJ2-2, with TRBD2 as a possible D gene (6 bases). The germline CDR1 and CDR2 sequences are ENHRY and SYGVKD. V lost 10 bases, J lost 2 bases, and 14 bases lay in between. The CDR3 contains 14 residues. CDR3 nucleotides: TGTGCCACTCGGTGGGAGGCAAACACCGGGGAGCTGTTTTTT. Translated: CATRWEANTGELFF.

This clone came up a few times. This chain connects TRBV6-5 to TRBJ2-1; 8 nucleotides align to TRBD2. The CDR3 length is 15 residues. Losses at the gene ends were 2 bases for V and 4 bases for J; bases not matched to a gene: 4. CDR1 MNHEY and CDR2 SVGAGI come from the germline V gene. The DNA for the CDR3 is TGTGCCAGCAGTTACGGCGGGAGGAGATACAATGAGCAGTTCTTC. This sequence encodes CASSYGGRRYNEQFF.

This clone was found many times. The rearrangement joins TRBV7-3 to TRBJ2-1, with TRBD2 matching over 11 bases. V lost 5 bases and J lost 6; bases outside the gene matches: 3. The CDR3 covers 14 residues. Germline V gives CDR1 SGHTA, CDR2 FQGTGA. The CDR3 loop is CASSPGTSGNEQFF. Written as DNA, the CDR3 is TGTGCCAGCAGCCCCGGGACTAGCGGCAATGAGCAGTTCTTC. Filled out from reference TRBV7-3 and TRBJ2-1, the complete variable domain reads GAGVSQTPSNKVTEKGKYVELRCDPISGHTALYWYRQSLGQGPEFLIYFQGTGAADDSGLPNDRFFAVRPEGSVSTLKIQRTERGDSAVYLCASSPGTSGNEQFFGPGTRLTVL.

The chain joins TRBV4-2 to TRBJ2-3; D possibly corresponds to TRBD2 (6 bases). CDR1 is LGHNA and CDR2 is YNFKEQ in the germline V gene. The V end was cut by 0 bases, the J end by 6 bases, with 13 bases between. This CDR3 has 15 residues. CDR3 in amino acids: CASSQELARRDTQYF. For the CDR3, the DNA is TGTGCCAGCAGCCAAGAGCTAGCGCGTAGGGATACGCAGTATTTT.

This clone was picked up a small number of times. The CDR3 nucleotides are TGTGCCAGCAGCCCCCGACAGGGACCAGATACGCAGTATTTT. This gives the protein CASSPRQGPDTQYF. The rearrangement links TRBV4-2 to TRBJ2-3; 7 positions match TRBD1. From germline, CDR1 is LGHNA and CDR2 YNFKEQ. This CDR3 region has 14 residues. V was clipped by 4 bases and J by 4 bases; unmatched bases: 5.

A few counts support this clone. V usage is TRBV10-3 and J usage is TRBJ2-4; 9 bases fit TRBD1. V shed 3 bases, J shed 0 bases, and the junction held 6 bases outside the gene matches. The V gene's germline CDR1 is ENHRY and CDR2 SYGVKD. The CDR3 extends over 17 amino acids. The CDR3 sequence is CAISDTGQGKAKNIQYF. The CDR3 DNA reads TGTGCCATCAGTGATACGGGACAGGGCAAAGCCAAAAACATTCAGTACTTC.

This clone was found many times. The J gene is TRBJ2-4, the V gene TRBV7-9, with TRBD2 as a possible D gene (6 bases). The CDR3 covers 16 residues. Trimming pared 1 base from V and 4 bases from J, leaving 14 bases between. In germline, CDR1 is SEHNR, CDR2 FQNEAQ (reference sequence). CDR3 protein: CASSLGAGLGKNIQYF. CDR3 bases: TGTGCCAGCAGCTTAGGCGCGGGACTGGGGAAAAACATTCAGTACTTC.

This clone was seen ten or more times. The rearrangement joins TRBV14 to TRBJ2-1; 10 bases map to TRBD2. This CDR3 has 18 amino acids. CDR1 is SGHDN and CDR2 is FVKESK in the germline V gene. Unmatched junction bases numbered 11, after V lost 0 bases and J lost 6 bases. CDR3 DNA: TGTGCCAGCAGCCAAGAGGCTCTTAGACTAGCGGGCTCCAATGAGCAGTTCTTC. Its translation: CASSQEALRLAGSNEQFF.

A few counts support this clone. This chain links TRBV5-4 with TRBJ2-3; D possibly corresponds to TRBD1 (6 bases). Germline V gives CDR1 SGHNT, CDR2 YYREEE (reference sequence). This CDR3 is built from 15 residues. V dropped 4 bases and J dropped 4 bases, with 16 bases sitting between them. CDR3 nucleotides: TGTGCCAGCAGCCAGCAGGGGAAGGGATCAGATACGCAGTATTTT. Translation: CASSQQGKGSDTQYF.

This clone showed up many times. V and J are TRBV19 and TRBJ2-5; TRBD2 might be the D (6 bases). Germline V CDR1 and CDR2: LNHDA, SQIVND (reference sequence). This CDR3 spans 13 amino acids. V lost 7 bases, J lost 4 bases, and 13 bases lay in between. CDR3 region: CASMSGRGETQYF. Here the CDR3 DNA reads TGTGCCAGTATGTCCGGGAGAGGAGAGACCCAGTACTTC.

The genes are TRBV7-8 and TRBJ1-1; 7 positions agree with TRBD1. Germline trimming cut 8 bases from V and 0 bases from J; bases unmatched to any gene: 6. From germline, CDR1 is SGHVS and CDR2 FQNEAQ. This CDR3 has 14 residues. The CDR3 region has the DNA TGTGCCAGCGACGACAGGGATTTGAACACTGAAGCTTTCTTT. The encoded protein is CASDDRDLNTEAFF.

As concerns this clone: Germline and junction disagree at one end, which may indicate a read error. The V call is TRBV4-1, the J call TRBJ2-5; 8 bases agree with TRBD2. Germline assignment: CDR1 MGHRA and CDR2 YSYEKL. This CDR3 has 15 amino acids. The chain's CDR3 is CASSLRGTSWETQYF. In DNA, the CDR3 is TGTGCCAGCAGCTTGCGTGGGACTAGTTGGGAGACCCAGTACTTC.

The chain employs TRBV7-2 and TRBJ2-5, with unresolved D. V lost 6 bases and J 1 base, leaving 9 bases between the germline ends. The CDR3 covers 13 residues. Germline V gene lookup returns CDR1 SGHTA and CDR2 FQGNSA. This CDR3 reads CASSHDTQETQYF. The CDR3 DNA sequence: TGTGCCAGCAGTCACGACACCCAAGAGACCCAGTACTTC.

The table lists this clone with a few counts. CDR3 nucleotides: TGTGCCAGCAGCTTAACAGGGTCGGGCAATCAGCCCCAGCATTTT. Translating it yields CASSLTGSGNQPQHF. The chain recombines TRBV7-8 with TRBJ1-5; tentative D call: TRBD1 (6 bases). This CDR3 contains 15 residues. V was shortened by 2 bases and J by 2 bases, with 10 bases between the two germline ends. CDR1 is SGHVS, CDR2 FQNEAQ, per germline.

Only a few counts were recorded for this clone. V and J are TRBV15 and TRBJ2-5; D is possibly TRBD2 (6 bases). The CDR3 contains 20 residues. Germline V gives CDR1 LNHNV, CDR2 YYDKDF (reference sequence). Trimming left V 0 bases short and J 8 bases short, with 31 bases between. CDR3 region: CATSRDLGGKRPDPGPTQYF. The CDR3 nucleotides read TGTGCCACCAGCAGAGATCTCGGGGGAAAGAGACCGGACCCGGGCCCCACCCAGTACTTC.

This clone has more than one count but fewer than ten. This chain links TRBV29-1 with TRBJ1-1; D not certain. The V end lost 7 bases, the J end lost 2 bases, and 11 bases lay between the germline ends. The CDR3 totals 12 residues. Per the germline V gene, CDR1 is SQVTM and CDR2 is ANQGSEA. CDR3 DNA sequence: TGCAGCGCCGGGGAGGGAAACACTGAAGCTTTCTTT. Translation gives CSAGEGNTEAFF.